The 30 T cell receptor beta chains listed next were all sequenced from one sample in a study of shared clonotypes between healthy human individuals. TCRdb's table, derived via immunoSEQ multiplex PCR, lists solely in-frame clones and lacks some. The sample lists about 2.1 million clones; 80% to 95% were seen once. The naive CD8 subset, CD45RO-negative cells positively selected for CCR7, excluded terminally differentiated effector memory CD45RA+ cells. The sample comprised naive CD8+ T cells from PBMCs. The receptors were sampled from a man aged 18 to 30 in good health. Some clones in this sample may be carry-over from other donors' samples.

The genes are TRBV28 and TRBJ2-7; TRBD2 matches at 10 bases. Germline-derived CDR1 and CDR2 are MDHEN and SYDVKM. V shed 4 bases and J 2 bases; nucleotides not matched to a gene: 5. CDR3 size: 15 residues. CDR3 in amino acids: CASSSEREGAYEQYF. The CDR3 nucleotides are TGTGCCAGCAGTTCAGAGCGGGAGGGCGCCTACGAGCAGTACTTC.

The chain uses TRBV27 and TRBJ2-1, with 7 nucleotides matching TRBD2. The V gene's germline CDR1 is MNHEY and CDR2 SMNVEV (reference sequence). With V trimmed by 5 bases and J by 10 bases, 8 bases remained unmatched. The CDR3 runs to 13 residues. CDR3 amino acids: CASSGSGGWEQFF. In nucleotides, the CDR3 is TGTGCCAGCAGTGGGTCGGGGGGTTGGGAGCAGTTCTTC.

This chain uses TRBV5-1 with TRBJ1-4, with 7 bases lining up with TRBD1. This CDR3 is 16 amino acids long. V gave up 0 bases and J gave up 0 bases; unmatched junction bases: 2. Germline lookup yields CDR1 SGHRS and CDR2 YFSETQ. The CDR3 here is CASSLGQGPTNEKLFF. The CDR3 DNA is TGCGCCAGCAGCTTGGGACAGGGTCCAACTAATGAAAAACTGTTTTTT.

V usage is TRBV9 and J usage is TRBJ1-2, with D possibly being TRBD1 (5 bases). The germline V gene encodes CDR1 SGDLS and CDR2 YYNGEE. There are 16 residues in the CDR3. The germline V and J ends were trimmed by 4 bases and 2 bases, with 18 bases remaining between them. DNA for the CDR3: TGTGCCAGCAGCCCCTGGGAAGGGGCCCTCAACTATGGCTACACCTTC. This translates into CASSPWEGALNYGYTF.

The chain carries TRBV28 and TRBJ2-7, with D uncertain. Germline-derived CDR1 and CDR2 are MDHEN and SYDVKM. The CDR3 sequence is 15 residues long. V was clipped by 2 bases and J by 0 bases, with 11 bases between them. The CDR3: CASSLPTSSSYEQYF. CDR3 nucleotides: TGTGCCAGCAGTTTACCGACTTCGAGCTCCTACGAGCAGTACTTC.

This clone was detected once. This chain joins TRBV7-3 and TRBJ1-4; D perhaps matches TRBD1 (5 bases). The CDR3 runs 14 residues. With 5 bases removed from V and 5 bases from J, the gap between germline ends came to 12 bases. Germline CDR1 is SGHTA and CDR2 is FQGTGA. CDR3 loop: CASSPGTENEKLFF. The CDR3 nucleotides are TGTGCCAGCAGCCCCGGGACGGAAAATGAAAAACTGTTTTTT.

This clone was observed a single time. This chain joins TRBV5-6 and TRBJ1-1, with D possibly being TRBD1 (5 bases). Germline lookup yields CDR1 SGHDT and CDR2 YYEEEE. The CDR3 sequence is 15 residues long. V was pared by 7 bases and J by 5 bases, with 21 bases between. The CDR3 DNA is TGTGCCAGCGGACAAAATGGGATAGAATGGACTGAAGCTTTCTTT. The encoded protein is CASGQNGIEWTEAFF. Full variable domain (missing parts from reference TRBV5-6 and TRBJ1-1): DAGVTQSPTHLIKTRGQQVTLRCSPKSGHDTVSWYQQALGQGPQFIFQYYEEEERQRGNFPDRFSGHQFPNYSSELNVNALLLGDSALYLCASGQNGIEWTEAFFGQGTRLTVV.

The CDR3 is CASRADGTDNEQYF. The CDR3 DNA reads as TGTGCCAGCAGGGCGGACGGGACAGATAACGAGCAGTACTTC. The chain joins TRBV28 to TRBJ2-7, with 7 nucleotides matching TRBD1. Germline assignment: CDR1 MDHEN and CDR2 SYDVKM. V dropped 6 bases and J dropped 5; count of bases not matched to a gene: 10. The CDR3 sequence is 14 residues long.

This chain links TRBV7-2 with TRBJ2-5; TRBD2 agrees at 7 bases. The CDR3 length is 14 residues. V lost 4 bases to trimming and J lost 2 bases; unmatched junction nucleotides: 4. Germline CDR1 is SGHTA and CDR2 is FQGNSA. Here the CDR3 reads CASSSGGRQETQYF. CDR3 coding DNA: TGTGCCAGCAGCTCCGGGGGGAGGCAAGAGACCCAGTACTTC.

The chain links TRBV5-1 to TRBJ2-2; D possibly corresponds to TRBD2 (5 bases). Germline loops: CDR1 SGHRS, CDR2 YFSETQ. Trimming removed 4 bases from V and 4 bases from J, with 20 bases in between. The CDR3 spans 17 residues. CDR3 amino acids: CASSPLLKGSGTGELFF. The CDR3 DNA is TGCGCCAGCAGCCCCCTGTTGAAAGGAAGCGGCACCGGGGAGCTGTTTTTT.

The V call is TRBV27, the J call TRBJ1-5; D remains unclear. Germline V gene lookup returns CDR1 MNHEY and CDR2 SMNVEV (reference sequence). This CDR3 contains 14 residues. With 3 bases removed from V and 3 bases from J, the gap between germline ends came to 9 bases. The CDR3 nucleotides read TGTGCCAGCAGTTTCTTAAGACCCAATCAGCCCCAGCATTTT. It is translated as CASSFLRPNQPQHF.

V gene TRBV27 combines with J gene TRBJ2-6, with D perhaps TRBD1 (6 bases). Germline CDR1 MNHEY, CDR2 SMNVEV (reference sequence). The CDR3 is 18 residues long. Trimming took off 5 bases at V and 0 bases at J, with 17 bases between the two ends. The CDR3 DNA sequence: TGTGCCAGCAGTCCCGAGGGGGTTGGGGACTCTGGGGCCAACGTCCTGACTTTC. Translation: CASSPEGVGDSGANVLTF.

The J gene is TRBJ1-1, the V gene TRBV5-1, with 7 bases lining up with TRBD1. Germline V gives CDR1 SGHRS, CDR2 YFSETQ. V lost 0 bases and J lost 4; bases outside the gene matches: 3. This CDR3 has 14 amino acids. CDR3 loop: CASSLEGAATEAFF. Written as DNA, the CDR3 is TGCGCCAGCAGCTTGGAGGGGGCAGCCACTGAAGCTTTCTTT.

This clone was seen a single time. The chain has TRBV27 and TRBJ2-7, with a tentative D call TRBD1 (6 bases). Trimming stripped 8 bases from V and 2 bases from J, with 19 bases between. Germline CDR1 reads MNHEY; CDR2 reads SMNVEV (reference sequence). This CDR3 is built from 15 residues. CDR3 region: CASAEGMDSAYEQYF. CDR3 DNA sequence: TGTGCCAGCGCCGAAGGGATGGACAGTGCCTACGAGCAGTACTTC.

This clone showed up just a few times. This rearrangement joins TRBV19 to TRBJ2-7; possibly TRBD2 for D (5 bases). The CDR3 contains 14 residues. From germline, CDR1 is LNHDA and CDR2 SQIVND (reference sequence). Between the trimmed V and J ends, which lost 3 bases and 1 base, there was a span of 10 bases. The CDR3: CASSIRPGSYEQYF. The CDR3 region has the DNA TGTGCCAGTAGTATCCGTCCGGGGTCCTACGAGCAGTACTTC. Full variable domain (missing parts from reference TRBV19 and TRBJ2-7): DGGITQSPKYLFRKEGQNVTLSCEQNLNHDAMYWYRQDPGQGLRLIYYSQIVNDFQKGDIAEGYSVSREKKESFPLTVTSAQKNPTAFYLCASSIRPGSYEQYFGPGTRLTVT.

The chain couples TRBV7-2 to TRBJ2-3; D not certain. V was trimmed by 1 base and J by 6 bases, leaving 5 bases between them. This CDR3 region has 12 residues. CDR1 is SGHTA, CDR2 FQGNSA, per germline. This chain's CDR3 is CASSLGVDTQYF. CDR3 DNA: TGTGCCAGCAGCTTAGGGGTGGATACGCAGTATTTT.

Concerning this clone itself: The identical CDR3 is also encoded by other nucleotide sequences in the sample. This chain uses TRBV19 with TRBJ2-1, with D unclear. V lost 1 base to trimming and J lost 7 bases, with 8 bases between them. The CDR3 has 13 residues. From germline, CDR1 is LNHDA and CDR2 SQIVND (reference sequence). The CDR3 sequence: CASSIGTLNEQFF. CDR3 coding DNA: TGTGCCAGTAGTATAGGGACGTTGAATGAGCAGTTCTTC.

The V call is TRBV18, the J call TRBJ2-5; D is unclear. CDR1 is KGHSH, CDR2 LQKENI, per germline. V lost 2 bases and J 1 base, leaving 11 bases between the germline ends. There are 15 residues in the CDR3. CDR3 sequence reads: CASSPESRLQETQYF. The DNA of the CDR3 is TGTGCCAGCTCACCAGAGTCAAGACTCCAAGAGACCCAGTACTTC.

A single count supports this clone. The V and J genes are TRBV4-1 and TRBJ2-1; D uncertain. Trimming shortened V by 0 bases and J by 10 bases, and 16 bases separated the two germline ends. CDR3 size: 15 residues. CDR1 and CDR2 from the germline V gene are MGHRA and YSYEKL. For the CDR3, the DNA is TGCGCCAGCAGCCAAGAAACGCGACACCCAGACGAGCAGTTCTTC. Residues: CASSQETRHPDEQFF.

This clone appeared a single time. The CDR3 protein is CAWLGGRLFGNYGYTF. DNA of the CDR3: TGTGCCTGGTTAGGGGGTAGGCTTTTCGGAAACTATGGCTACACCTTC. The chain carries TRBV30 and TRBJ1-2; D perhaps matches TRBD1 (6 bases). This CDR3 contains 16 residues. V dropped 5 bases and J dropped 2 bases, with 21 bases sitting between them. The germline gives CDR1 GTSNPN, CDR2 SVGIG (reference sequence).

CDR3 amino acids: CASSLPPMGSGELFF. CDR3 coding DNA: TGTGCCAGCAGCCTTCCCCCTATGGGATCCGGGGAGCTGTTTTTT. The chain joins TRBV7-9 to TRBJ2-2; unclear D gene. The CDR3 has 15 amino acids. The V end lost 5 bases, the J end lost 6 bases, and 16 bases lay between the germline ends. Per germline, CDR1 SEHNR and CDR2 FQNEAQ (reference sequence). The full variable domain, in which reference TRBV7-9 and TRBJ2-2 provide the parts outside the CDR3, is DTGVSQNPRHKITKRGQNVTFRCDPISEHNRLYWYRQTLGQGPEFLTYFQNEAQLEKSRLLSDRFSAERPKGSFSTLEIQRTEQGDSAMYLCASSLPPMGSGELFFGEGSRLTVL.

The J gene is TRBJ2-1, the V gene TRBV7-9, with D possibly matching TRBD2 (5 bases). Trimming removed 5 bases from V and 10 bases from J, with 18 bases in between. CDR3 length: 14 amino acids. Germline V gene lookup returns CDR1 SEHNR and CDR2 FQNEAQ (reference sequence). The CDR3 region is CASSTGHLLAEQFF. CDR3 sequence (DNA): TGTGCCAGCAGCACCGGCCACCTTTTAGCGGAGCAGTTCTTC.

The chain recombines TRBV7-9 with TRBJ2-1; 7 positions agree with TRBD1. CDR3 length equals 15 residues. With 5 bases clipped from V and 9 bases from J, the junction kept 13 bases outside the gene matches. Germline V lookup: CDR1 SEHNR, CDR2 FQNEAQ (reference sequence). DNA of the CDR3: TGTGCCAGCAGCCCCCGGGACAGAGCCCACGGTGAGCAGTTCTTC. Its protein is CASSPRDRAHGEQFF.

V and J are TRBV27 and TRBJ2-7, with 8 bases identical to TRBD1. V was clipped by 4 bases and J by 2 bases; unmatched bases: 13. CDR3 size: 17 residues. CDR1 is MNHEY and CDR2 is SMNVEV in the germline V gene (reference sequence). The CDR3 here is CASSSLGSGTGAYEQYF. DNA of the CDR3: TGTGCCAGCAGTTCCTTAGGATCCGGGACAGGAGCCTACGAGCAGTACTTC.

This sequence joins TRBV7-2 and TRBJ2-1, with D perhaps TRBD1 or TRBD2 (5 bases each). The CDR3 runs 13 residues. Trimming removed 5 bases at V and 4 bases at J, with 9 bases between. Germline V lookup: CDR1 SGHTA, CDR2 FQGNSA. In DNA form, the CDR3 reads TGTGCCAGCAGCCCGAGGGGTTACAATGAGCAGTTCTTC. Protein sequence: CASSPRGYNEQFF.

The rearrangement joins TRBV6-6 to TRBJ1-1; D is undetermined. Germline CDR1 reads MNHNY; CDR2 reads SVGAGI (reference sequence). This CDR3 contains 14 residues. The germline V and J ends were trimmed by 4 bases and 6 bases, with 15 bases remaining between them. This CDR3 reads CASSFPLGLAEAFF. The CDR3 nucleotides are TGTGCCAGCAGTTTCCCCTTGGGTCTCGCTGAAGCTTTCTTT.

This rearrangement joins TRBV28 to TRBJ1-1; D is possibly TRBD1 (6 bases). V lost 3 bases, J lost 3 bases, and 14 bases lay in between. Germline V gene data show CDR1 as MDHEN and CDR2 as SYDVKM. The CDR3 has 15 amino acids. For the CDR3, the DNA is TGTGCCAGCAGTTTGGAGGGGGGAGCAGACACTGAAGCTTTCTTT. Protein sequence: CASSLEGGADTEAFF.

The CDR3 coding sequence is TGTGCCAGCAGTGTGGGGGGACAGCTATTTAGCTCCTACGAGCAGTACTTC. Translated, it gives CASSVGGQLFSSYEQYF. This sequence joins TRBV2 and TRBJ2-7; possibly TRBD1 for D (7 bases). Trimming took off 4 bases at V and 0 bases at J, with 19 bases between the two ends. Germline assignment: CDR1 SNHLY and CDR2 FYNNEI. The CDR3 runs 17 residues.

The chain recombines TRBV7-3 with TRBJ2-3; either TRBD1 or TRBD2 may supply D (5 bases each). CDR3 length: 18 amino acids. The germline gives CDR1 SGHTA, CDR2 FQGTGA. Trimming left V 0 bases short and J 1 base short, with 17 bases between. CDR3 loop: CASSLTPWGGLGTDTQYF. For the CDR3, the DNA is TGTGCCAGCAGCTTAACCCCATGGGGCGGGTTAGGCACAGATACGCAGTATTTT. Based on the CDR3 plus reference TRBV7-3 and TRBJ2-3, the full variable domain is GAGVSQTPSNKVTEKGKYVELRCDPISGHTALYWYRQSLGQGPEFLIYFQGTGAADDSGLPNDRFFAVRPEGSVSTLKIQRTERGDSAVYLCASSLTPWGGLGTDTQYFGPGTRLTVL.

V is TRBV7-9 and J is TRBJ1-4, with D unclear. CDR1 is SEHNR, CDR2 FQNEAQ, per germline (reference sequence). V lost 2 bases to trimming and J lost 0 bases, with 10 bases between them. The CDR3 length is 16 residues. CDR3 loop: CASSLFIYATNEKLFF. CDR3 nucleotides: TGTGCCAGCAGCTTATTTATCTATGCAACTAATGAAAAACTGTTTTTT.